A selection of T cell receptor beta chains follows, all from one sample in a study of cytomegalovirus exposure and HLA in healthy donors. Sequenced by immunoSEQ multiplex PCR; TCRdb stores in-frame clones only, minus some. The sample includes over 100,000 clones, 76% of them seen just once. Input material: PBMCs. These receptors came from a female donor in good health and CMV-seropositive. Each CDR3 is given without its conserved first and last residue. Each record gives: V gene, CDR3 protein.

>TRBV4-1
ASSLGAGGQPGPYNEQF
>TRBV4-1
ASSQGRTGALGGAF
>TRBV19
ASSIGANTEAF
>TRBV7-9
ASSRTHSNEKLF
>TRBV15
ATSRGAGSTDTQY
>TRBV29-1
SVGDSSSYEQY
>TRBV30
ASSRGSGGTYTGELF
>TRBV18
ASSPSHTEAF
>TRBV27
ASSLLTENTGELF
>TRBV6-5
ASSYLVGGSDEQF
>TRBV7-9
ASSLDVWGGRTDTQY
>TRBV2
ASSEEWASGAYEQY
>TRBV19
ASSPQRASGYT
>TRBV11-1
ASSLGEGYTGELF
>TRBV19
ASTSSQGVSGANVLT
>TRBV7-6
ASSPQGYTEAF
>TRBV7-5
VRSTPGLDSDTQY
>TRBV7-3
ASSLDGHQPQH
>TRBV7-8
ASRGGGNTGELF
>TRBV30
AWRKGGESTDTQY
>TRBV5-1
ASSSWGGDADTQY
>TRBV30
AWTTQGFEAF
>TRBV19
ASSIGTGGPEAF
>TRBV28
ASSRTSGGETQY
>TRBV5-1
ASSLAKLVDRVRDGYT
>TRBV6-6
ASTRGSNEQF
>TRBV5-1
ASSFAGAGNMNTEAF
>TRBV7-3
ASSLRQGGDGELF
>TRBV18
ASSPVGTSSYEQY
>TRBV6-1
AISYRGREAF
>TRBV2
ASSLRGHNQPQH
>TRBV5-1
ASSSLLAGGPDTQY